These 28 T cell receptor beta chains came from one sample sequenced in a study of blood T cell repertoires in COVID-19. The repertoire was sequenced with immunoSEQ multiplex PCR; TCRdb's copy has only in-frame clones and lacks some. The table includes 150,000 to 200,000 clones, 86% detected once. Material: peripheral blood. The receptor set was obtained from an older woman with COVID-19, enrolled during active disease.

This clone occurred a few times. The CDR3 spells CASQEGNYGYTF. CDR3 bases: TGTGCCAGCCAAGAGGGTAACTATGGCTACACCTTC. This chain links TRBV7-9 with TRBJ1-2; D gene ambiguous. Per the germline V gene, CDR1 is SEHNR and CDR2 is FQNEAQ (reference sequence). The ends were cut back, 8 bases at V and 1 base at J, with 8 bases in the middle. This CDR3 comprises 12 residues. Supplemented by reference TRBV7-9 and TRBJ1-2, the full variable domain reads DTGVSQNPRHKITKRGQNVTFRCDPISEHNRLYWYRQTLGQGPEFLTYFQNEAQLEKSRLLSDRFSAERPKGSFSTLEIQRTEQGDSAMYLCASQEGNYGYTFGSGTRLTVV.

The chain carries TRBV11-2 and TRBJ2-3, with a possible D match to TRBD2 (5 bases). Trimming took 1 base from V and 5 from J, leaving 13 bases between them. Germline-derived CDR1 and CDR2 are SGHAT and FQNNGV. The CDR3 contains 15 residues. For the CDR3, the DNA is TGTGCCAGCAGCTTAGCGTCTAGCCTGGGAGATACGCAGTATTTT. Protein sequence: CASSLASSLGDTQYF.

In nucleotides, the CDR3 is TGTGCCAGCAGTCCCGGGTTGACTCCGCAGTACTTC. It codes for CASSPGLTPQYF. The chain combines TRBV12-3 or TRBV12-4 with TRBJ2-7; D gene ambiguous. V dropped 5 bases and J dropped 9 bases, with 14 bases sitting between them. CDR3 length: 12 amino acids.

The gene calls are TRBV15 and TRBJ2-5, with 11 bases aligning to TRBD2. The V gene end was trimmed by 0 bases and the J gene end by 9 bases; junction bases not matched to a gene: 6. The CDR3 has 15 residues. Germline V gives CDR1 LNHNV, CDR2 YYDKDF (reference sequence). The CDR3 DNA is TGTGCCACCAGCAGAGATTCGACTAGCGGGATGGCCCAGTACTTC. This codes for CATSRDSTSGMAQYF.

The chain has TRBV7-6 and TRBJ2-7; 10 nucleotides line up with TRBD2. CDR1 is SGHVS, CDR2 FNYEAQ, per germline. Losses at the gene ends were 2 bases for V and 6 bases for J; bases not matched to a gene: 7. This CDR3 has 15 residues. In DNA form, the CDR3 reads TGTGCCAGCAGCTTAAGTCTAGCGGGAGCCCGCGAGCAGTACTTC. It translates to CASSLSLAGAREQYF.

The chain combines TRBV7-2 with TRBJ2-7; 11 bases agree with TRBD2. The V gene end was trimmed by 5 bases and the J gene end by 6 bases; junction bases not matched to a gene: 9. The germline CDR1 and CDR2 sequences are SGHTA and FQGNSA. The CDR3 covers 15 residues. CDR3 DNA: TGTGCCAGCAGCCCCCGACTAGCGGGACCCTCCGAGCAGTACTTC. Translation: CASSPRLAGPSEQYF.

The chain uses TRBV6-6 and TRBJ2-7; D not resolved. V was cut by 6 bases and J by 6 bases, with 15 bases left in between. The CDR3 runs to 13 residues. Germline V gene sequence: CDR1 MNHNY, CDR2 SVGAGI (reference sequence). The CDR3 DNA reads TGTGCCAGCAGGGATTCGACTGGCCTCGAGCAGTACTTC. This translates into CASRDSTGLEQYF.

The chain has TRBV18 and TRBJ2-5, with 12 bases fitting TRBD2. Germline V gene data show CDR1 as KGHSH and CDR2 as LQKENI. Trimming at V came to 1 base and at J to 2 bases, leaving 2 bases not matched to a gene. The CDR3 contains 16 residues. CDR3 in DNA: TGTGCCAGCTCACCACGGCTAGCGGGAGGGCAAGAGACCCAGTACTTC. Encoded protein: CASSPRLAGGQETQYF.

J is TRBJ1-4 and V is TRBV2, with D tentatively TRBD1 (5 bases). V was trimmed by 4 bases and J by 8 bases, leaving 14 bases between them. Germline V gene lookup returns CDR1 SNHLY and CDR2 FYNNEI. The CDR3 has 14 residues. CDR3 region: CASSVPGIGEKLFF. The CDR3 coding sequence is TGTGCCAGCAGTGTACCAGGGATTGGAGAAAAACTGTTTTTT.

This clone occurred once. The rearrangement joins TRBV7-3 to TRBJ1-2; no clear D gene. The CDR3 contains 13 residues. Per the germline V gene, CDR1 is SGHTA and CDR2 is FQGTGA. With 0 bases removed from V and 5 bases from J, the gap between germline ends came to 7 bases. The CDR3 sequence: CASSLTAEYGYTF. The CDR3 DNA is TGTGCCAGCAGCTTAACGGCGGAGTATGGCTACACCTTC.

This clone was observed a handful of times. The rearrangement joins TRBV4-1 to TRBJ1-2, with TRBD1 identical over 7 bases. Trimming at V came to 5 bases and at J to 2 bases, leaving 2 bases not matched to a gene. Germline CDR1 MGHRA, CDR2 YSYEKL. This CDR3 is 13 amino acids long. In DNA, the CDR3 is TGCGCCAGCAGCTCACAGGGGAACTATGGCTACACCTTC. Translating gives CASSSQGNYGYTF.

The V call is TRBV6-6, the J call TRBJ2-3; D may be TRBD2 (5 bases). The germline V and J ends were trimmed by 11 bases and 2 bases, with 11 bases remaining between them. Germline V gene data show CDR1 as MNHNY and CDR2 as SVGAGI (reference sequence). CDR3 length equals 12 residues. DNA for the CDR3: TGTGCCGGAGGAAGGTTCACAGATACGCAGTATTTT. It yields the protein CAGGRFTDTQYF.

This clone was found a few times. The chain carries TRBV7-2 and TRBJ1-2, with TRBD1 matching over 8 bases. Per germline, CDR1 SGHTA and CDR2 FQGNSA. Trimming at V came to 5 bases and at J to 2 bases, leaving 7 bases not matched to a gene. The CDR3 extends over 15 amino acids. DNA of the CDR3: TGTGCCAGCAGCCCGAGACAGGGGTCCAACTATGGCTACACCTTC. Residues: CASSPRQGSNYGYTF.

This sequence joins TRBV25-1 and TRBJ2-7; 7 bases align to TRBD1. V lost 7 bases to trimming and J lost 6 bases; unmatched junction nucleotides: 9. The germline V gene has CDR1 MGHDK and CDR2 SYGVNS. This CDR3 has 13 residues. The CDR3 DNA reads TGTGCCAGCAACCCCCCTACAGGGGCCGAGCAGTACTTC. Amino acids: CASNPPTGAEQYF.

The chain combines TRBV12-3 or TRBV12-4 with TRBJ2-7; D is perhaps TRBD2 (6 bases). The CDR3 is 13 amino acids. Deletions cut 3 bases from V and 6 bases from J, with 12 bases between. The CDR3 sequence is CASSLPPAGEQYF. CDR3 DNA: TGTGCCAGCAGTTTGCCCCCAGCGGGCGAGCAGTACTTC.

The rearrangement uses TRBV5-1 and TRBJ2-7; 9 positions agree with TRBD2. The V and J ends lost 6 bases and 2 bases, in that order; junction bases with no gene match: 3. The CDR3 consists of 13 residues. Per the germline V gene, CDR1 is SGHRS and CDR2 is YFSETQ. The CDR3 region has the DNA TGCGCCAGCACTAGCGGGACTACCTACGAGCAGTACTTC. As protein: CASTSGTTYEQYF.

This chain uses TRBV5-1 with TRBJ1-2; D is unresolved. Germline V CDR1 and CDR2: SGHRS, YFSETQ. Trimming took 3 bases from V and 6 from J, leaving 15 bases between them. The CDR3 contains 14 residues. The CDR3 DNA reads as TGCGCCAGCAGCTCTCACACATACGGGGATGGCTACACCTTC. As protein: CASSSHTYGDGYTF. The complete variable domain, with remaining parts taken from reference TRBV5-1 and TRBJ1-2, reads KAGVTQTPRYLIKTRGQQVTLSCSPISGHRSVSWYQQTPGQGLQFLFEYFSETQRNKGNFPGRFSGRQFSNSRSEMNVSTLELGDSALYLCASSSHTYGDGYTFGSGTRLTVV.

This clone was picked up a small number of times. This chain links TRBV7-2 with TRBJ1-2; no clear D gene. Germline CDR1 and CDR2: SGHTA and FQGNSA. The CDR3 has 15 amino acids. V dropped 5 bases and J dropped 0 bases, with 13 bases sitting between them. The CDR3 protein is CASSLQLLANYGYTF. CDR3 DNA: TGTGCCAGCAGCCTACAGCTTTTAGCTAACTATGGCTACACCTTC.

The V gene is TRBV3-1 (or the pseudogene TRBV3-2), the J gene TRBJ2-7; no firm D call. Looked up from germline, CDR1 is LGHDT and CDR2 is YNNKEL (reference sequence). Trimming shortened V by 0 bases and J by 5 bases, and 14 bases separated the two germline ends. The CDR3 contains 15 residues. As DNA, the CDR3 is TGTGCCAGCAGCCAAGAGGCAGGCGTTACTGACGAGCAGTACTTC. Translating it yields CASSQEAGVTDEQYF.

V and J are TRBV5-4 and TRBJ2-7, with D unresolved. The ends were cut back, 3 bases at V and 4 bases at J, with 14 bases in the middle. This CDR3 has 14 amino acids. The germline gives CDR1 SGHNT, CDR2 YYREEE (reference sequence). CDR3 nucleotides: TGTGCCAGCAGCTCCCCCCTACAGAAATACGAGCAGTACTTC. Translation gives CASSSPLQKYEQYF.

The rearrangement links TRBV19 to TRBJ1-5; D call uncertain. In germline, CDR1 is LNHDA, CDR2 SQIVND (reference sequence). V lost 3 bases and J 0 bases, leaving 15 bases between the germline ends. The CDR3 spans 17 residues. The CDR3 loop is CASSIFRERPSNQPQHF. The CDR3 DNA sequence: TGTGCCAGTAGTATTTTTAGGGAGCGTCCTAGCAATCAGCCCCAGCATTTT.

This chain uses TRBV3-1 (or the pseudogene TRBV3-2) with TRBJ1-5, with 9 positions matching TRBD1. Germline V gene data show CDR1 as LGHDT and CDR2 as YNNKEL (reference sequence). Trimming removed 4 bases from V and 6 bases from J; junction bases left unmatched: 10. CDR3 length: 16 residues. The CDR3 loop is CASSRAGTGRIQPQHF. The CDR3 DNA follows: TGTGCCAGCAGCCGCGCCGGGACAGGGCGTATTCAGCCCCAGCATTTT.

In its sample, this clone was seen once. The chain recombines TRBV7-9 with TRBJ2-7; D is ambiguous. CDR1 is SEHNR and CDR2 is FQNEAQ in the germline V gene (reference sequence). V lost 3 bases to trimming and J lost 2 bases, with 14 bases between them. This CDR3 spans 15 amino acids. Here the CDR3 reads CASSLGQEVTYEQYF. The CDR3 DNA is TGTGCCAGCAGCTTGGGTCAGGAAGTAACCTACGAGCAGTACTTC.

The chain combines TRBV11-2 with TRBJ2-7, with 9 bases aligning to TRBD2. The CDR3 has 18 amino acids. V lost 2 bases to trimming and J lost 5 bases; unmatched junction nucleotides: 16. CDR1 is SGHAT and CDR2 is FQNNGV in the germline V gene. CDR3 region: CASSLRAGGPIIPDEQYF. CDR3 nucleotide sequence: TGTGCCAGCAGCTTACGAGCGGGAGGCCCCATAATACCCGACGAGCAGTACTTC.

This clone was seen just once. Distinct nucleotide sequences in the sample also encode this CDR3. The J gene is TRBJ2-3, the V gene TRBV3-1 (or the pseudogene TRBV3-2); a possible D gene is TRBD2 (5 bases). The germline gives CDR1 LGHDT, CDR2 YNNKEL (reference sequence). The CDR3 totals 15 residues. V lost 0 bases and J lost 0, with 7 bases in between. CDR3: CASSQDPGSTDTQYF. CDR3 sequence (DNA): TGTGCCAGCAGCCAAGATCCGGGGAGCACAGATACGCAGTATTTT.

This clone was seen at least ten times. V usage is TRBV19 and J usage is TRBJ1-3; TRBD1 aligns across 10 bases. V was clipped by 5 bases and J by 0 bases; unmatched bases: 10. The CDR3 spans 18 residues. Germline CDR1 reads LNHDA; CDR2 reads SQIVND (reference sequence). The CDR3 DNA is TGTGCCAGTAGTCGATGGGGGGACAGGGGTAGCTCTGGAAACACCATATATTTT. Its translation is CASSRWGDRGSSGNTIYF.

The genes are TRBV9 and TRBJ2-7; D is perhaps TRBD2 (6 bases). V was pared by 0 bases and J by 1 base, with 11 bases between. The CDR3 spans 15 residues. CDR1 is SGDLS and CDR2 is YYNGEE in the germline V gene. The DNA of the CDR3 is TGTGCCAGCAGCGTAGGGGCGGGAAGGTCCTACGAGCAGTACTTC. Encoded protein: CASSVGAGRSYEQYF.

The chain employs TRBV27 and TRBJ2-2; D uncertain. The germline gives CDR1 MNHEY, CDR2 SMNVEV (reference sequence). Trimming stripped 5 bases from V and 6 bases from J, with 16 bases between. The CDR3 has 15 amino acids. The CDR3 coding sequence is TGTGCCAGCAGTATGACTCTAATCCAGCCCGGGGAGCTGTTTTTT. Protein product: CASSMTLIQPGELFF.